Listed below are T cell receptor beta chains from one sample, sequenced in a study of molecular identifiers for immune sequencing clone quantification. TCRdb used MiXCR to reprocess the PCR reads, holding one entry per CDR3 protein. The sample includes around 40,000 distinct CDR3 sequences, about 19% of them seen just once. The sample consisted of naive CD8+ T cells from blood, with Jurkat cell RNA spiked in. The receptors come from a human donor in good health. Some libraries in this study had Jurkat cell RNA spiked in. The CDR3 runs from the conserved cysteine through the conserved F or W. Each record gives: D gene, J gene, clone size, V gene, CDR3 protein, CDR3 DNA. D genes are given only for firm matches. Clone size appears in some rows only: once, few, many, or a class for an expanded clone.

NA	TRBJ2-7	many	TRBV6-2/TRBV6-3	CASSYFEEQYF	TGTGCCAGCAGTTACTTTGAGGAGCAGTACTTC
TRBD2	TRBJ2-7	many	TRBV2	CASERDGAGVYEQYF	TGTGCCAGCGAACGGGACGGAGCGGGGGTGTACGAGCAGTACTTC
NA	TRBJ2-5	many	TRBV6-5	CASSYGSGELQTQYF	TGTGCCAGCAGTTACGGGTCGGGAGAATTGCAGACCCAGTACTTC
TRBD1	TRBJ2-6	few	TRBV6-5	CASRGDRGLSGANVLTF	TGTGCCAGCAGGGGGGACAGGGGGCTCTCTGGGGCCAACGTCCTGACTTTC
NA	TRBJ2-3	medium-sized	TRBV4-3	CASSPGLTQQTQYF	TGCGCCAGCAGCCCCGGCCTTACGCAGCAGACGCAGTATTTT
NA	TRBJ2-3	many	TRBV11-2	CASSPVPRLGTDTQYF	TGTGCCAGCAGTCCCGTACCCCGTCTTGGCACAGATACGCAGTATTTT
NA	TRBJ2-5	NA	TRBV4-3	CVSSQDRWGYQETQYF	TGCGTCAGCAGCCAGGATCGTTGGGGGTACCAAGAGACCCAGTACTTC
NA	TRBJ2-7	many	TRBV14	CASSHARVTVPYEQYF	TGTGCCAGCAGCCACGCCAGGGTAACGGTCCCCTACGAGCAGTACTTC
NA	TRBJ1-1	medium-sized	TRBV29-1	CSVENGRLEAFF	TGCAGCGTTGAGAATGGAAGGCTTGAAGCTTTCTTT
NA	TRBJ2-1	many	TRBV29-1	CSARMGVINNEQFF	TGCAGCGCCAGAATGGGGGTAATCAACAATGAGCAGTTCTTC
NA	TRBJ2-7	many	TRBV4-1	CASSPTGAYEQYF	TGCGCCAGCAGCCCCACCGGGGCCTACGAGCAGTACTTC
NA	TRBJ2-3	many	TRBV6-5	CASSYGRPTDTQYF	TGTGCCAGCAGTTACGGGCGGCCGACAGATACGCAGTATTTT
TRBD1	TRBJ1-1	many	TRBV4-1	CASSQDQGATEAFF	TGCGCCAGCAGCCAAGACCAGGGGGCCACTGAAGCTTTCTTT
NA	TRBJ2-3	many	TRBV19	CASSTLADTQYF	TGTGCCAGTAGTACCCTAGCGGATACGCAGTATTTT
NA	TRBJ2-4	NA	TRBV9	CASSSSGALAKNIQYF	TGTGCCAGCAGCAGTAGCGGTGCGCTAGCCAAAAACATTCAGTACTTC
TRBD1	TRBJ1-5	many	TRBV5-8	CASSFGTGNQPQHF	TGTGCCAGCAGCTTCGGGACAGGCAATCAGCCCCAGCATTTT
NA	TRBJ2-2	many	TRBV11-1	CASSLAIPGELFF	TGTGCCAGCAGCTTAGCTATTCCCGGGGAGCTGTTTTTT
NA	TRBJ2-3	many	TRBV9	CASSPANTDTQYF	TGTGCCAGCAGCCCAGCCAACACAGATACGCAGTATTTT
NA	TRBJ1-5	NA	TRBV27	CASSLLGSNQPQHF	TGTGCCAGCAGTTTGCTGGGGAGCAATCAGCCCCAGCATTTT
NA	TRBJ2-7	many	TRBV6-5	CASSSLQGGRFYEQYF	TGTGCCAGCAGTTCGCTACAAGGGGGACGGTTCTACGAGCAGTACTTC
NA	TRBJ2-3	NA	TRBV2	CASSEALTDTQYF	TGTGCCAGCAGTGAAGCGCTCACAGATACGCAGTATTTT
TRBD2	TRBJ2-3	NA	TRBV4-3	CASSQTTSGSTDTQYF	TGCGCCAGCAGCCAGACCACTAGCGGGAGCACAGATACGCAGTATTTT
NA	TRBJ2-3	many	TRBV21-1	CASSKGGFTDTQYF	TGTGCCAGCAGCAAAGGGGGCTTCACAGATACGCAGTATTTT
NA	TRBJ1-5	many	TRBV6-1	CASSEERDIQPQHF	TGTGCCAGCAGTGAGGAGCGCGATATTCAGCCCCAGCATTTT
NA	TRBJ2-3	many	TRBV7-2	CASSGRLPDTQYF	TGTGCCAGCAGCGGACGCTTGCCAGATACGCAGTATTTT
NA	TRBJ2-1	many	TRBV7-9	CASSLLGPYNEQFF	TGTGCCAGCAGCTTACTAGGGCCCTACAATGAGCAGTTCTTC
NA	TRBJ2-1	NA	TRBV19	CASSDGPPVGEQFF	TGTGCTAGTAGTGACGGGCCACCAGTCGGTGAGCAGTTCTTC
NA	TRBJ2-2	NA	TRBV7-9	CASSKTGTPGSNTGELFF	TGTGCCAGCAGCAAAACCGGGACCCCAGGATCGAACACCGGGGAGCTGTTTTTT
TRBD2	TRBJ2-1	many	TRBV4-1	CASSPSGSSYNEQFF	TGCGCCAGCAGCCCTAGCGGGAGCTCCTACAATGAGCAGTTCTTC
NA	TRBJ2-2	many	TRBV2	CASTNGVGLTNTGELFF	TGTGCCAGTACTAATGGGGTGGGGCTTACGAACACCGGGGAGCTGTTTTTT
NA	TRBJ2-7	many	TRBV7-2	CASSSVVGRTYEQYF	TGTGCAAGCAGCTCTGTAGTTGGCAGAACCTACGAGCAGTACTTC
NA	TRBJ2-7	many	TRBV6-5	CASSYSGFYEQYF	TGTGCCAGCAGTTACTCGGGATTCTACGAGCAGTACTTC
NA	TRBJ2-7	many	TRBV6-2/TRBV6-3	CASSYGGPYEQYF	TGTGCCAGCAGTTATGGGGGCCCCTACGAGCAGTACTTC
TRBD2	TRBJ2-1	many	TRBV4-2	CASSQGASGYNEQFF	TGTGCCAGCAGCCAAGGTGCTAGCGGGTACAATGAGCAGTTCTTC
NA	TRBJ2-7	many	TRBV10-2	CASSEGRRYYEQYF	TGCGCCAGCAGTGAGGGCAGGCGCTACTACGAGCAGTACTTC
TRBD2	TRBJ2-3	many	TRBV25-1	CASSELLAGGAMDTQYF	TGTGCCAGCAGTGAACTCCTAGCGGGAGGAGCGATGGATACGCAGTATTTT
NA	TRBJ2-7	many	TRBV9	CASSPPPEGSYEQYF	TGTGCCAGCAGCCCGCCACCGGAGGGTTCCTACGAGCAGTACTTC
NA	TRBJ2-2	many	TRBV29-1	CSVEAGLNTGELFF	TGCAGCGTTGAAGCAGGGTTGAACACCGGGGAGCTGTTTTTT
NA	TRBJ1-6	many	TRBV6-5	CASRRGPYDNSPLHF	TGTGCCAGCAGACGGGGACCTTACGATAATTCACCCCTCCACTTT
TRBD2	TRBJ2-3	many	TRBV14	CASSQSSGGGDTQYF	TGTGCCAGCAGCCAGTCCAGCGGGGGAGGAGATACGCAGTATTTT
NA	TRBJ2-3	many	TRBV20-1	CSARDIREGADAQYF	TGCAGTGCTAGAGATATACGGGAGGGGGCTGATGCGCAGTATTTT
NA	TRBJ2-3	many	TRBV12-3/TRBV12-4	CASSSGNTQYF	TGTGCCAGCAGTTCTGGGAATACGCAGTATTTT
NA	TRBJ1-5	many	TRBV27	CASSFGPPGHQPQHF	TGTGCCAGCAGTTTTGGGCCCCCCGGGCATCAGCCCCAGCATTTT
TRBD2	TRBJ2-1	NA	TRBV30	CAWSVGTSGVNEQFF	TGTGCCTGGAGTGTAGGGACTAGCGGGGTTAATGAGCAGTTCTTC
TRBD2	TRBJ2-3	many	TRBV27	CASSPIGTSDTDTQYF	TGTGCCAGCAGTCCCATAGGGACTAGCGACACAGATACGCAGTATTTT